A selection of T cell receptor beta chains follows, all from one sample in a study of Graves' ophthalmopathy and Graves' hyperthyroidism. TCRdb reprocessed the multiplex PCR reads with MiXCR, giving one entry per CDR3 protein. The sample holds roughly 400,000 distinct CDR3 sequences; 15% are singletons and the top ten take 5.5% to 8%. The material sequenced was peripheral blood. These receptors all come from a young woman with stable Graves' hyperthyroidism. Both conserved end residues are part of each CDR3. Clone size appears in some rows only: once, few, many, or a class for an expanded clone.

V	size	J	CDR3
TRBV6-1	once	TRBJ1-6	CASSMKSGIASPLHF
TRBV20-1	many	TRBJ1-5	CSAASQGGSNQPQHF
TRBV6-2/TRBV6-3	-	TRBJ2-7	CASSAGDHYEQYF
TRBV27	many	TRBJ2-2	CASSLSYRRLNTGELFF
TRBV19	many	TRBJ1-5	CASSMGTDNQPQHF
TRBV5-1	few	TRBJ1-1	CASSVRQGGEAFF
TRBV11-2	many	TRBJ2-2	CASSFSGRVNMRTGELFF
TRBV27	many	TRBJ1-5	CASSLKWGARPQHF
TRBV9	many	TRBJ1-1	CASSPPTNTEAFF
TRBV18	many	TRBJ1-2	CASSPRGTDRRIYGYTF
TRBV2	many	TRBJ2-7	CASWGGQVPYEQYF
TRBV3-1	few	TRBJ2-2	CASSQEGRLAGRTGELFF
TRBV4-1	many	TRBJ1-2	CASSRETGNYGYTF
TRBV19	many	TRBJ2-6	CASSMGGATSGANVLTF
TRBV10-3	few	TRBJ2-7	CAISGVGGFQYF
TRBV7-2	many	TRBJ2-5	CASSLVAGSGGETQYF
TRBV7-9	many	TRBJ2-7	CASSPDREGYEQYF
TRBV12-3/TRBV12-4	many	TRBJ1-2	CASSPETENYGYTF
TRBV7-2	many	TRBJ1-1	CASSFGGGYTEAFF
TRBV11-2	many	TRBJ1-5	CASSPTRGRGQPQHF
TRBV11-2	many	TRBJ1-1	CASSGQTGSGEAFF
TRBV6-4	-	TRBJ1-1	CASSQGAHTEAFF
TRBV6-5	many	TRBJ1-2	CASNPSFTNYGYTF
TRBV4-1	-	TRBJ1-2	CASSQEGGEGYTF
TRBV6-1	many	TRBJ1-1	CASSLPQRYTEAFF
TRBV11-2	many	TRBJ2-5	CASSLDLIGGLEETQYF
TRBV14	many	TRBJ2-7	CASSQDLGGRGYF
TRBV19	few	TRBJ2-7	CASSTRGQGIVYEQYF
TRBV5-1	many	TRBJ2-7	CASSFKDRANEQYF
TRBV24-1	many	TRBJ2-5	CATSDPTSFETQYF
TRBV12-3/TRBV12-4	many	TRBJ1-5	CASSSSTGPYQPQHF
TRBV7-9	many	TRBJ2-7	CASSQGLSSSYEQYF
TRBV11-2	many	TRBJ1-3	CASSLLGTGTGNTIYF
TRBV6-4	many	TRBJ2-7	CASTRWRHLRSSYEQYF
TRBV7-2	many	TRBJ1-2	CASSRTGRTGYTF
TRBV2	many	TRBJ1-2	CASREPGGGYTF
TRBV7-2	many	TRBJ1-1	CASSFAGQWNTEAFF
TRBV6-1	many	TRBJ2-4	CASSESGVYIQYF
TRBV6-2/TRBV6-3	many	TRBJ1-1	CASSYSSPVITEAFF
TRBV29-1	many	TRBJ2-5	CSVEQGGTQYF
TRBV6-1	-	TRBJ1-2	CASSEQGPNYGYTF